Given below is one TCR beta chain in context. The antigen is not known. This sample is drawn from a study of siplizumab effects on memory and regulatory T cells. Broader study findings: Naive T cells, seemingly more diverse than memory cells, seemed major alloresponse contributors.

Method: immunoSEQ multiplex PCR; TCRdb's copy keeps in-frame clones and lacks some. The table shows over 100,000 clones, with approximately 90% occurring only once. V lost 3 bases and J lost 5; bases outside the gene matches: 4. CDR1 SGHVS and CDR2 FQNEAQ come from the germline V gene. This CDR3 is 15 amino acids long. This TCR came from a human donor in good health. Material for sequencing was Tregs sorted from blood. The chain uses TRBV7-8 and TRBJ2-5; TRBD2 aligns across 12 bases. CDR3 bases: TGTGCCAGCAGCTTGCTAGCGGGAGGGGGGGAGACCCAGTACTTC. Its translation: CASSLLAGGGETQYF.